The next 20 T cell receptor beta chains were all read from a single sample in a study of shared clonotypes between healthy human individuals. Sequencing was performed with immunoSEQ multiplex PCR; in TCRdb, only in-frame clones are kept and a portion is missing. This sample has about 1.1 million clones, with approximately 75% found just once. Sequencing used memory CD4+ T cells from PBMCs. As for subset: CD45RA-negative fraction. These receptors were collected from a man aged 18 to 30 in good health. Some clones in this sample may be carry-over from other donors' samples.

CDR3 residues: CASSLVSGSGAETQYF. DNA of the CDR3: TGTGCCAGCAGCTTGGTTTCTGGATCAGGGGCAGAGACCCAGTACTTC. The chain carries TRBV5-6 and TRBJ2-5; maybe TRBD1 (6 bases). With 0 bases removed from V and 4 bases from J, the gap between germline ends came to 16 bases. CDR3 size: 16 residues. Germline V gene lookup returns CDR1 SGHDT and CDR2 YYEEEE.

The gene calls are TRBV4-1 and TRBJ2-7; D gene uncertain. V dropped 1 base and J dropped 2 bases, with 9 bases sitting between them. The CDR3 length is 14 residues. From germline, CDR1 is MGHRA and CDR2 YSYEKL. Here the CDR3 DNA reads TGCGCCAGCAGCCAAGGGCCAGTCGCCTACGAGCAGTACTTC. Translation: CASSQGPVAYEQYF.

The rearrangement joins TRBV29-1 to TRBJ2-5; 11 bases align to TRBD1. Trimming cost V 6 bases and J 1 base; bases outside gene matches: 1. The CDR3 contains 13 residues. In germline, CDR1 is SQVTM, CDR2 ANQGSEA. The CDR3 here is CSVGTGGQETQYF. In nucleotides, the CDR3 is TGCAGCGTGGGGACAGGGGGCCAAGAGACCCAGTACTTC.

The chain is built from TRBV10-3 and TRBJ2-7, with 8 bases matching TRBD1. V lost 0 bases to trimming and J lost 5 bases; unmatched junction nucleotides: 6. Germline CDR1 ENHRY, CDR2 SYGVKD. This CDR3 spans 15 amino acids. CDR3 sequence (DNA): TGTGCCATCAGTGAGTCTGGCGGACAGGGCAACGAGCAGTACTTC. The encoded protein is CAISESGGQGNEQYF.

The chain carries TRBV9 and TRBJ2-5, with 7 bases that match TRBD1. The V gene end was trimmed by 3 bases and the J gene end by 2 bases; junction bases not matched to a gene: 7. The CDR3 has 15 residues. Germline V gene lookup returns CDR1 SGDLS and CDR2 YYNGEE. The CDR3 spells CASSAGQTKQETQYF. In nucleotides, the CDR3 is TGTGCCAGCAGCGCGGGACAGACGAAACAAGAGACCCAGTACTTC.

On this clone: This likely traces to a read error, being one base from a far larger clone. The rearrangement links TRBV30 to TRBJ2-2; D may match TRBD1 or TRBD2 (6 bases each). Germline-derived CDR1 and CDR2 are GTSNPN and SVGIG (reference sequence). This CDR3 has 15 residues. Between the trimmed V and J ends, which lost 3 bases and 5 bases, there was a span of 16 bases. The CDR3 DNA follows: TGTGCCTGGAGGGGTGCAGGGGAGGATACCGGGGAGCTGTTTTTT. It specifies CAWRGAGEDTGELFF.

This clone was seen a handful of times. The chain couples TRBV28 to TRBJ2-2; TRBD2 might be the D (6 bases). The germline gives CDR1 MDHEN, CDR2 SYDVKM. This CDR3 region has 15 residues. V shed 3 bases and J shed 0 bases, with 8 bases lying between them. The CDR3 DNA follows: TGTGCCAGCAGTTTGCGGGGTTCGAACACCGGGGAGCTGTTTTTT. Its translation is CASSLRGSNTGELFF.

The chain combines TRBV19 with TRBJ1-4, with 7 bases aligning to TRBD1. CDR1 is LNHDA, CDR2 SQIVND, per germline (reference sequence). The CDR3 has 14 amino acids. J lost 8 bases, V lost 9 bases, and 12 bases had no gene match. CDR3 bases: TGTGCCAGGCCAGTAGGACAGGTTCGCGAAAAACTGTTTTTT. It is translated as CARPVGQVREKLFF.

This chain joins TRBV5-8 and TRBJ2-1, with TRBD2 identical over 8 bases. The CDR3 is 17 amino acids. With 0 bases clipped from V and 1 base from J, the junction kept 6 bases outside the gene matches. CDR1 is SGHTS, CDR2 YDEGEE, per germline. CDR3 amino acids: CASSLVLAEISYNEQFF. The DNA of the CDR3 is TGTGCCAGCAGCTTGGTACTAGCGGAGATTTCCTACAATGAGCAGTTCTTC.

The gene calls are TRBV5-5 and TRBJ2-5; TRBD1 aligns across 8 bases. TRBJ2-7 matches the DNA end more closely, so the J call is doubtful. CDR3 length: 17 amino acids. The germline V gene has CDR1 SGHKS and CDR2 YYEKEE (reference sequence). The CDR3 sequence is CASSLGPVGTGYYEQYF. DNA of the CDR3: TGTGCCAGCAGCTTGGGACCGGTAGGGACAGGCTACTACGAGCAGTACTTC.

There are a few counts of this clone. This rearrangement joins TRBV2 to TRBJ2-7; the D is unclear. The CDR3 has 13 residues. Trimming left V 6 bases short and J 3 bases short, with 12 bases between. Germline V lookup: CDR1 SNHLY, CDR2 FYNNEI. DNA for the CDR3: TGTGCCAGCAGGCCCGGACGGATCTACGAGCAGTACTTC. It yields the protein CASRPGRIYEQYF.

As for this clone: This sequence is one base from a far larger clone and is likely a read error. Likely a read error: the CDR3 ends without its conserved phenylalanine or tryptophan. At the DNA level, this CDR3 is encoded by other sequences in the same sample as well. The chain combines TRBV30 with TRBJ1-2; D is unresolved. Germline CDR1 GTSNPN, CDR2 SVGIG (reference sequence). This CDR3 contains 13 residues. The V and J ends lost 2 bases and 4 bases respectively, with 11 bases between them. The CDR3 region has the DNA TGTGCCTGGAGTCCTGGCTTAAGCTATGGCTACACCTTA. It specifies CAWSPGLSYGYTL.

The V call is TRBV29-1, the J call TRBJ2-7; tentative D call: TRBD2 (6 bases). V lost 8 bases to trimming and J lost 12 bases, with 20 bases between them. The CDR3 runs 11 residues. Germline lookup yields CDR1 SQVTM and CDR2 ANQGSEA. Here the CDR3 reads CSPGGGLVGYF. CDR3 nucleotides: TGCAGCCCTGGGGGAGGTCTCGTAGGGTACTTC.

This clone appeared once. This rearrangement joins TRBV7-9 to TRBJ2-7, with TRBD1 identical over 7 bases. The V gene's germline CDR1 is SEHNR and CDR2 FQNEAQ (reference sequence). J gave up 4 bases and V 3 bases, and 6 bases lay outside the gene matches. This CDR3 spans 14 amino acids. This CDR3 reads CASSFGTAPYEQYF. In DNA form, the CDR3 reads TGTGCCAGCAGCTTCGGGACAGCTCCATACGAGCAGTACTTC. Supplemented by reference TRBV7-9 and TRBJ2-7, the full variable domain reads DTGVSQNPRHKITKRGQNVTFRCDPISEHNRLYWYRQTLGQGPEFLTYFQNEAQLEKSRLLSDRFSAERPKGSFSTLEIQRTEQGDSAMYLCASSFGTAPYEQYFGPGTRLTVT.

V and J are TRBV5-1 and TRBJ2-2; 7 positions agree with TRBD2. Germline CDR1 SGHRS, CDR2 YFSETQ. The length of the CDR3 is 16 residues. V was pared by 0 bases and J by 7 bases, with 9 bases of the junction left unmatched. CDR3 DNA: TGCGCCAGCAGCTTGGGGCTGCGGGAGTATGGCGGGGAGCTGTTTTTT. It specifies CASSLGLREYGGELFF.

The gene calls are TRBV5-6 and TRBJ2-7; 9 bases are a match to TRBD1. Trimming removed 2 bases from V and 5 bases from J; junction bases left unmatched: 5. The CDR3 has 14 amino acids. Germline-derived CDR1 and CDR2 are SGHDT and YYEEEE. In nucleotides, the CDR3 is TGTGCCAGCAGCTTAGGGACAGGGCTAGACGAGCAGTACTTC. Encoded protein: CASSLGTGLDEQYF.

The CDR3 spells CASSPATGGANNEQFF. The CDR3 nucleotides read TGTGCCAGCTCACCCGCGACAGGGGGCGCAAACAATGAGCAGTTCTTC. This chain links TRBV18 with TRBJ2-1; 10 bases line up with TRBD1. Unmatched junction bases numbered 7, after V lost 3 bases and J lost 5 bases. The CDR3 extends over 16 amino acids. CDR1 and CDR2 (germline): KGHSH, LQKENI. Combining the CDR3 with reference TRBV18 and TRBJ2-1 gives the whole variable domain NAGVMQNPRHLVRRRGQEARLRCSPMKGHSHVYWYRQLPEEGLKFMVYLQKENIIDESGMPKERFSAEFPKEGPSILRIQQVVRGDSAAYFCASSPATGGANNEQFFGPGTRLTVL.

V and J are TRBV11-2 and TRBJ2-7, with D unresolved. Germline CDR1 is SGHAT and CDR2 is FQNNGV. This CDR3 is built from 14 residues. With 0 bases removed from V and 2 bases from J, the gap between germline ends came to 8 bases. CDR3 DNA sequence: TGTGCCAGCAGCTTAGAAATTGGTACCTACGAGCAGTACTTC. Protein product: CASSLEIGTYEQYF.

The rearrangement uses TRBV20-1 and TRBJ1-2; TRBD1 agrees at 7 bases. CDR1 DFQATT and CDR2 SNEGSKA come from the germline V gene (reference sequence). This CDR3 region has 10 residues. With 5 bases clipped from V and 6 bases from J, the junction kept 0 bases outside the gene matches. The CDR3 here is CSAGQDGYTF. The CDR3 nucleotides are TGCAGTGCTGGACAGGATGGCTACACCTTC.

The gene calls are TRBV6-6 and TRBJ1-3; 8 nucleotides match TRBD1. V lost 6 bases, J lost 4 bases, and 5 bases stayed unmatched. CDR1 is MNHNY and CDR2 is SVGAGI in the germline V gene (reference sequence). This CDR3 has 14 amino acids. CDR3 DNA sequence: TGTGCCAGCAGGACAGGGGCGCAAGGAAACACCATATATTTT. Protein sequence: CASRTGAQGNTIYF.